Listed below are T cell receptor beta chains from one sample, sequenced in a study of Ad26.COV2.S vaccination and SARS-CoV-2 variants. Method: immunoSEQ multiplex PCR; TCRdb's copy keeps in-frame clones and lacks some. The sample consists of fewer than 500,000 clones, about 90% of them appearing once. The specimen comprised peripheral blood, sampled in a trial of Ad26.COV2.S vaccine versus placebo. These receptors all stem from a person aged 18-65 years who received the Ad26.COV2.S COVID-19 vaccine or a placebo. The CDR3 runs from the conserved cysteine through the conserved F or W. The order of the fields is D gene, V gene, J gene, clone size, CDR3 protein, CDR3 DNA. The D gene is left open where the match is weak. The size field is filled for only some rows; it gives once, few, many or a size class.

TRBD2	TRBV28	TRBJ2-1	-	CASSPGLVQFF	TGTGCCAGCAGTCCTGGACTAGTGCAGTTCTTC
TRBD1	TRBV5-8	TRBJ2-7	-	CASSKGTGTFEQYF	TGTGCCAGCAGCAAGGGGACAGGGACGTTCGAGCAGTACTTC
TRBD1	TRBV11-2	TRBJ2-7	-	CASSLDRGNEQYF	TGTGCCAGCAGCTTGGACAGGGGGAACGAGCAGTACTTC
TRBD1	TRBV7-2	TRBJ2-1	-	CASSFRGQTYNEQFF	TGTGCCAGCAGCTTCAGGGGGCAAACCTACAATGAGCAGTTCTTC
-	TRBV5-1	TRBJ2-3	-	CASSLPLTDTQYF	TGCGCCAGCAGCTTGCCCCTCACAGATACGCAGTATTTT
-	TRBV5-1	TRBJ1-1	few	CASSPEGTVVRAFF	TGCGCCAGCAGCCCCGAAGGGACCGTCGTGAGAGCTTTCTTT
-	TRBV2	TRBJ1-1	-	CASSERGSRNTEAFF	TGTGCCAGCAGTGAGAGGGGGTCGAGGAACACTGAAGCTTTCTTT
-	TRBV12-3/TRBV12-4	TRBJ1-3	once	CASSLNRGNTIYF	TGTGCCAGCAGTTTAAATCGAGGGAACACCATATATTTT
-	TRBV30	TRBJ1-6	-	CAWSVLGQGNSPLHF	TGTGCCTGGAGTGTACTAGGGCAGGGGAATTCACCCCTCCACTTT
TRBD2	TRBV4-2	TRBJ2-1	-	CASSRRLAANEQFF	TGTGCCAGCAGCCGACGACTAGCCGCGAATGAGCAGTTCTTC
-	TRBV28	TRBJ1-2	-	CASSLIQGYGYTF	TGTGCCAGCAGTTTAATACAGGGCTATGGCTACACCTTC
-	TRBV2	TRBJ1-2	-	CASSERGADGYTF	TGTGCCAGCAGTGAGAGGGGGGCGGATGGCTACACCTTC
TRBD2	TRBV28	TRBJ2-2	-	CASRTGLAETGELFF	TGTGCCAGCAGAACAGGACTAGCGGAGACCGGGGAGCTGTTTTTT
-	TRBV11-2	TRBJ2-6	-	CASSPGFSGANVLTF	TGTGCCAGCAGCCCAGGGTTTTCTGGGGCCAACGTCCTGACTTTC
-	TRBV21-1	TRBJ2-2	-	CASSCPGRRTGELFF	TGTGCCAGCAGCTGTCCAGGGAGGAGGACCGGGGAGCTGTTTTTT
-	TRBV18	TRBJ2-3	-	CASSPEAEYTDTQYF	TGTGCCAGCTCACCAGAAGCGGAATACACAGATACGCAGTATTTT
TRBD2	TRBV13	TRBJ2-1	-	CASSLPHPQREGEQFF	TGTGCCAGCAGCCTACCCCACCCCCAGCGGGAGGGCGAGCAGTTCTTC
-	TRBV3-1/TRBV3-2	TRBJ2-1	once	CASRRSPYNEQFF	TGTGCCAGCCGTCGAAGTCCCTACAATGAGCAGTTCTTC
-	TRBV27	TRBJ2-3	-	CASSLERSTDTQYF	TGTGCCAGCAGTTTGGAACGGAGCACAGATACGCAGTATTTT
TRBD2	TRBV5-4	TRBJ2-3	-	CASSPRSAGVGDTQYF	TGTGCCAGCAGCCCTAGGTCGGCGGGAGTGGGAGATACGCAGTATTTT